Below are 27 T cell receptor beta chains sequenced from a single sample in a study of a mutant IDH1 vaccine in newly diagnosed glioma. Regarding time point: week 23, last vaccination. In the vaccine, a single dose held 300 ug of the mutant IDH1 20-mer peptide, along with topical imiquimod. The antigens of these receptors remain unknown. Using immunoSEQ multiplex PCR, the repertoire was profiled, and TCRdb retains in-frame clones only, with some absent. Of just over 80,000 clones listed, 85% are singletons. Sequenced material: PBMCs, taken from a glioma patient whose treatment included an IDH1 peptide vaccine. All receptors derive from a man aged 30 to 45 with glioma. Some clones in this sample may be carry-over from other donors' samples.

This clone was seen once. This CDR3 is CASSPRLGTDTQYF. CDR3 nucleotide sequence: TGTGCCAGCAGCCCTCGCCTAGGGACAGATACGCAGTATTTT. This chain connects TRBV7-8 to TRBJ2-3; D not certain. Between the trimmed V and J ends, which lost 5 bases and 3 bases, there was a span of 12 bases. The CDR3 consists of 14 residues. CDR1 and CDR2 from the germline V gene are SGHVS and FQNEAQ. Variable domain in full (rest from reference TRBV7-8 and TRBJ2-3): GAGVSQSPRYKVAKRGQDVALRCDPISGHVSLFWYQQALGQGPEFLTYFQNEAQLDKSGLPSDRFFAERPEGSVSTLKIQRTQQEDSAVYLCASSPRLGTDTQYFGPGTRLTVL.

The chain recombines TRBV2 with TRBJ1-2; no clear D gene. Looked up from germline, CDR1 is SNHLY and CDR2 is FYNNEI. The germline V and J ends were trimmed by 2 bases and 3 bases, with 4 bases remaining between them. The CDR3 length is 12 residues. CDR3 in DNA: TGTGCCAGCAGTGAAACAGACTATGGCTACACCTTC. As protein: CASSETDYGYTF. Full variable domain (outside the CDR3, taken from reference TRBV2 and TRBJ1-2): EPEVTQTPSHQVTQMGQEVILRCVPISNHLYFYWYRQILGQKVEFLVSFYNNEISEKSEIFDDQFSVERPDGSNFTLKIRSTKLEDSAMYFCASSETDYGYTFGSGTRLTVV.

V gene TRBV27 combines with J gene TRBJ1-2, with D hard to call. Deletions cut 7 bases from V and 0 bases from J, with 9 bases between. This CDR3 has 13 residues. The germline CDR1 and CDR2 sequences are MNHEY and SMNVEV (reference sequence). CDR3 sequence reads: CASIKITNYGYTF. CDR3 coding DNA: TGTGCCAGCATCAAGATCACTAACTATGGCTACACCTTC.

CDR3 in DNA: TGTGCCAGCAGGGCCCCCAATCAGCCCCAGCATTTT. As protein: CASRAPNQPQHF. The chain carries TRBV27 and TRBJ1-5; no clear D. The V gene's germline CDR1 is MNHEY and CDR2 SMNVEV (reference sequence). CDR3 size: 12 residues. Deletions cut 6 bases from V and 3 bases from J, with 6 bases between.

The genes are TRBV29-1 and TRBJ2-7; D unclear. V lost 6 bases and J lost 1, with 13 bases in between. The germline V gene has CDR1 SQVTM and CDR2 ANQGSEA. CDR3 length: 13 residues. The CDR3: CSVPRTDSYEQYF. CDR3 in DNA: TGCAGCGTCCCGCGGACGGATTCCTACGAGCAGTACTTC.

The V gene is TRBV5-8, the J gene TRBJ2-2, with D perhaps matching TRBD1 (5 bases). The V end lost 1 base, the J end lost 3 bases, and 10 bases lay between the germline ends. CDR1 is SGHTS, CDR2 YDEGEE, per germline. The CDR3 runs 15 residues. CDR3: CASSLYTGHTGELFF. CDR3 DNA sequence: TGTGCCAGCAGCTTGTATACAGGTCACACCGGGGAGCTGTTTTTT.

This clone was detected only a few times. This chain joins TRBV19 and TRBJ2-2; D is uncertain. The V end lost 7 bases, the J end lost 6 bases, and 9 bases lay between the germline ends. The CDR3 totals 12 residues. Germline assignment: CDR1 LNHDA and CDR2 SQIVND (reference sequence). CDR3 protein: CASTRRPGELFF. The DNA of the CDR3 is TGTGCCAGTACCAGGCGACCCGGGGAGCTGTTTTTT.

CDR3 sequence (DNA): TGTGCCAGCAGTTACTCGAGTCACGGCACAGATACGCAGTATTTT. Protein sequence: CASSYSSHGTDTQYF. This chain joins TRBV6-5 and TRBJ2-3; no definite D call. The V end was cut by 0 bases, the J end by 1 base, with 8 bases between. This CDR3 spans 15 amino acids. Germline CDR1 MNHEY, CDR2 SVGAGI.

The CDR3 coding sequence is TGTGCCAGCAGCTGGGATAAGGGGCAGGCTGGGTCCATGAACACTGAAGCTTTCTTT. Its protein is CASSWDKGQAGSMNTEAFF. The V and J genes are TRBV5-8 and TRBJ1-1, with a weak D call TRBD1 (5 bases). Germline loops: CDR1 SGHTS, CDR2 YDEGEE. Trimming removed 3 bases at V and 0 bases at J, with 24 bases between. The CDR3 contains 19 residues.

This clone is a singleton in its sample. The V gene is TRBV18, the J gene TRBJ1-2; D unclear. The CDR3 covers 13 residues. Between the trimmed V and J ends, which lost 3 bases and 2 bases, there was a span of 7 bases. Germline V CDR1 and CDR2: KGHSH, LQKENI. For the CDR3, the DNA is TGTGCCAGCTCACCTGAGGGAAACTATGGCTACACCTTC. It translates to CASSPEGNYGYTF.

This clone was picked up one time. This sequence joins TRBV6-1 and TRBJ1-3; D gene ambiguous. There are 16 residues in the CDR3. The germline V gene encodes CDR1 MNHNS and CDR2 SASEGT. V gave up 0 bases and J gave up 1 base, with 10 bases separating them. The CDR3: CASSEARQLSGNTIYF. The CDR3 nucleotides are TGTGCCAGCAGTGAAGCTAGGCAGTTGTCTGGAAACACCATATATTTT.

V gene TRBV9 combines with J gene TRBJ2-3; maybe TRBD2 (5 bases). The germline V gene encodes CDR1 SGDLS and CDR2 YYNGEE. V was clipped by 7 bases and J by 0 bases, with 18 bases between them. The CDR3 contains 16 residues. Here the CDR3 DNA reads TGTGCCAGCCAGCCAAGGGAGACCTCTAGCACAGATACGCAGTATTTT. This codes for CASQPRETSSTDTQYF. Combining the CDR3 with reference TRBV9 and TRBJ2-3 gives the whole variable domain DSGVTQTPKHLITATGQRVTLRCSPRSGDLSVYWYQQSLDQGLQFLIQYYNGEERAKGNILERFSAQQFPDLHSELNLSSLELGDSALYFCASQPRETSSTDTQYFGPGTRLTVL.

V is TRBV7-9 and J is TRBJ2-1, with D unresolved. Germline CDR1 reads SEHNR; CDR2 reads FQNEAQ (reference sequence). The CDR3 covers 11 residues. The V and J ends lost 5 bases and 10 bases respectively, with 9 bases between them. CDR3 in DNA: TGTGCCAGCAGCATCGTCCGGGAGCAGTTCTTC. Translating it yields CASSIVREQFF.

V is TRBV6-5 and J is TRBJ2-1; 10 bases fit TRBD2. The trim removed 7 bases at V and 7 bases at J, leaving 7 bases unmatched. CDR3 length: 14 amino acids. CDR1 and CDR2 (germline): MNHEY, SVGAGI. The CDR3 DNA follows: TGTGCCAGCACCCCCGGGACTAGCGATAATGAGCAGTTCTTC. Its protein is CASTPGTSDNEQFF.

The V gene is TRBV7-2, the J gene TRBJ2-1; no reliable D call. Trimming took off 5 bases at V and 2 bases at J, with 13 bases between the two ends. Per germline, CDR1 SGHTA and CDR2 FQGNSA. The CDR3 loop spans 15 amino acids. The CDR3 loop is CASSISRGTYNEQFF. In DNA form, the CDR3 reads TGTGCCAGCAGCATCTCCCGCGGAACCTACAATGAGCAGTTCTTC.

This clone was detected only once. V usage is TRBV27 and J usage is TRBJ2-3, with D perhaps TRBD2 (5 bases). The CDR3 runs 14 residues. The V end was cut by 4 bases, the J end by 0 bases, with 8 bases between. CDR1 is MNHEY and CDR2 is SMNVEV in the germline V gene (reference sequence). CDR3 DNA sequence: TGTGCCAGCAGTTCATGGGAGAGCACAGATACGCAGTATTTT. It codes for CASSSWESTDTQYF.

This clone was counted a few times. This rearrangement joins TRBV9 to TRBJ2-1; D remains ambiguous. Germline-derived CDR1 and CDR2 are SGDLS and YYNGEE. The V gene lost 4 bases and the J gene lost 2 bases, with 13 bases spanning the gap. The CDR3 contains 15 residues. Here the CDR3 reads CASSRVERTYNEQFF. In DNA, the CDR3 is TGTGCCAGCAGCCGCGTGGAACGCACCTACAATGAGCAGTTCTTC.

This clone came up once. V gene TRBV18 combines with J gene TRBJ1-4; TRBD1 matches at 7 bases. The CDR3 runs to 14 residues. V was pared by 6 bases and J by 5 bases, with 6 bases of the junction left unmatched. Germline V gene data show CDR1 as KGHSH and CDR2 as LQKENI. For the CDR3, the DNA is TGTGCCAGCTCTCCCAGGGGGGAGAATGAAAAACTGTTTTTT. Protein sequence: CASSPRGENEKLFF.

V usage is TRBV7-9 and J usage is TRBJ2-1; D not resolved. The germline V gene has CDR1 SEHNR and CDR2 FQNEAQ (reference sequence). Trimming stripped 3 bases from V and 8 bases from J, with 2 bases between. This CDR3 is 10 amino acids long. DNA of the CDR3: TGTGCCAGCAGCTTGGATGAGCAGTTCTTC. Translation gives CASSLDEQFF.

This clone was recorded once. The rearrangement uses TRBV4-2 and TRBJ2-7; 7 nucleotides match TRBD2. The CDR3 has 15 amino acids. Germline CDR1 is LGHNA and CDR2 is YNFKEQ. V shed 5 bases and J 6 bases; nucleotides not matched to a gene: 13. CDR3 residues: CASSFTHLREGEQYF. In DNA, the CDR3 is TGTGCCAGCAGCTTTACACACCTAAGGGAGGGCGAGCAGTACTTC.

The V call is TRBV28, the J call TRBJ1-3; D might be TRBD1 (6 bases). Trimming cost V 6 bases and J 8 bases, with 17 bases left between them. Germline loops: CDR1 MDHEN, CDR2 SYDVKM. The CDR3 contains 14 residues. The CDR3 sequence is CASSQNRVGDTIYF. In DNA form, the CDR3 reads TGTGCCAGCAGCCAGAACAGGGTTGGGGACACCATATATTTT. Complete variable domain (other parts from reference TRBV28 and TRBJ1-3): DVKVTQSSRYLVKRTGEKVFLECVQDMDHENMFWYRQDPGLGLRLIYFSYDVKMKEKGDIPEGYSVSREKKERFSLILESASTNQTSMYLCASSQNRVGDTIYFGEGSWLTVV.

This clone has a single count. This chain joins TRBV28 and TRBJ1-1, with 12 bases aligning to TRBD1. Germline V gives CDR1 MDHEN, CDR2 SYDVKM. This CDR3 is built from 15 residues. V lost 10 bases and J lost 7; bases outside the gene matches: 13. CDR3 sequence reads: CATRVGTGGAFEAFF. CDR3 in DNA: TGTGCCACCAGAGTCGGGACAGGGGGCGCGTTTGAAGCTTTCTTT. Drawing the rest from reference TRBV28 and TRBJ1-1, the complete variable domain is DVKVTQSSRYLVKRTGEKVFLECVQDMDHENMFWYRQDPGLGLRLIYFSYDVKMKEKGDIPEGYSVSREKKERFSLILESASTNQTSMYLCATRVGTGGAFEAFFGQGTRLTVV.

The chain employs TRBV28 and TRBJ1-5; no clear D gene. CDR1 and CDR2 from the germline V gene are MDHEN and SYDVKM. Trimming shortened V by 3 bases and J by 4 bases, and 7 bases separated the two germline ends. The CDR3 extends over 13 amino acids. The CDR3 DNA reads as TGTGCCAGCAGTTTCGTGTTAAATCAGCCCCAGCATTTT. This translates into CASSFVLNQPQHF.

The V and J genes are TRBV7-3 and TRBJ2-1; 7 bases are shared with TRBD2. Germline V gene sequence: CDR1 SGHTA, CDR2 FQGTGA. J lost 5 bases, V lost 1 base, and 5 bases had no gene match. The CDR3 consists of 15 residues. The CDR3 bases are TGTGCCAGCAGCTTAATGGGAGGGATCAACAATGAGCAGTTCTTC. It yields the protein CASSLMGGINNEQFF. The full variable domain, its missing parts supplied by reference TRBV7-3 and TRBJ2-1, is GAGVSQTPSNKVTEKGKYVELRCDPISGHTALYWYRQSLGQGPEFLIYFQGTGAADDSGLPNDRFFAVRPEGSVSTLKIQRTERGDSAVYLCASSLMGGINNEQFFGPGTRLTVL.

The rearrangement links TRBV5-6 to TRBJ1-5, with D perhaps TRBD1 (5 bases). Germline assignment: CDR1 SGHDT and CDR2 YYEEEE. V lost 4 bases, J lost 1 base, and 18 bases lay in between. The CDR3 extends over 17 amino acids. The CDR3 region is CASSRDRGLGSNQPQHF. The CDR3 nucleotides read TGTGCCAGCAGCCGGGACCGCGGCCTTGGGAGCAATCAGCCCCAGCATTTT.

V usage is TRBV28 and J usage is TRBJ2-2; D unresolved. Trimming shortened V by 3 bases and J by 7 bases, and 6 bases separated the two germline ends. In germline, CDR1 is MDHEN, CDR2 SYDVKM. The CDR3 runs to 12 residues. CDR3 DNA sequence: TGTGCCAGCAGTTTTGGTGGCGGGGAGCTGTTTTTT. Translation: CASSFGGGELFF. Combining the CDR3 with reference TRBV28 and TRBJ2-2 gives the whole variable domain DVKVTQSSRYLVKRTGEKVFLECVQDMDHENMFWYRQDPGLGLRLIYFSYDVKMKEKGDIPEGYSVSREKKERFSLILESASTNQTSMYLCASSFGGGELFFGEGSRLTVL.

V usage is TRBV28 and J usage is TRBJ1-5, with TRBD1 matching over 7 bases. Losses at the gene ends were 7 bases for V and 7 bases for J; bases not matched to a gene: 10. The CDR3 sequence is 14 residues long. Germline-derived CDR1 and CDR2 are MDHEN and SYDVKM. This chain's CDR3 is CASNLGGQNQPQHF. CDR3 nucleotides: TGTGCCAGCAACCTGGGGGGACAGAACCAGCCCCAGCATTTT. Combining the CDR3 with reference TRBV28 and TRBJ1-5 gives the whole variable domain DVKVTQSSRYLVKRTGEKVFLECVQDMDHENMFWYRQDPGLGLRLIYFSYDVKMKEKGDIPEGYSVSREKKERFSLILESASTNQTSMYLCASNLGGQNQPQHFGDGTRLSIL.